Listed here are 24 T cell receptor beta chains from one sample, sequenced in a study of blood T cell repertoires in COVID-19. Sequenced by immunoSEQ multiplex PCR; TCRdb stores in-frame clones only, minus some. This table has about 310,000 clones, roughly 86% appearing once. Sequenced sample: peripheral blood. Receptor source: a man between 70 and 80 years old with acute or convalescent COVID-19.

The chain is built from TRBV5-1 and TRBJ2-5, with D possibly TRBD2 on 5 matching bases. The germline V and J ends were trimmed by 0 bases and 4 bases, with 13 bases remaining between them. This CDR3 has 15 amino acids. CDR1 and CDR2 (germline): SGHRS, YFSETQ. The CDR3 DNA reads TGCGCCAGCAGCTTGGTAGGGAGCCCAAGAGAGACCCAGTACTTC. This sequence encodes CASSLVGSPRETQYF.

The chain links TRBV4-3 to TRBJ2-1; unclear D gene. CDR3 size: 13 residues. The V gene's germline CDR1 is LGHNA and CDR2 YSLEER. V was trimmed by 0 bases and J by 5 bases, leaving 5 bases between them. CDR3 sequence reads: CASSQDRNNEQFF. CDR3 nucleotides: TGCGCCAGCAGCCAAGATAGAAACAATGAGCAGTTCTTC.

This chain joins TRBV6-2 or TRBV6-3 and TRBJ2-1, with a tentative D call TRBD1 (6 bases). Germline CDR1 MNHEY, CDR2 SVGEGT. The germline V and J ends were trimmed by 2 bases and 3 bases, with 17 bases remaining between them. The CDR3 runs to 17 residues. The CDR3: CASSYGAGTGYYNEQFF. The CDR3 DNA reads TGTGCCAGCAGTTACGGAGCCGGTACAGGGTACTACAATGAGCAGTTCTTC.

This clone has a handful of counts. V gene TRBV6-5 combines with J gene TRBJ2-1; 10 bases are shared with TRBD1. The CDR3 consists of 15 residues. With 6 bases clipped from V and 3 bases from J, the junction kept 5 bases outside the gene matches. CDR1 and CDR2 (germline): MNHEY, SVGAGI. CDR3 sequence (DNA): TGTGCCAGCAGCTCCGGGACAGGGGTCTACAATGAGCAGTTCTTC. It yields the protein CASSSGTGVYNEQFF.

V and J are TRBV19 and TRBJ1-2; D perhaps matches TRBD1 (5 bases). Trimming left V 3 bases short and J 1 base short, with 12 bases between. The CDR3 sequence is 15 residues long. Germline CDR1 is LNHDA and CDR2 is SQIVND (reference sequence). The DNA of the CDR3 is TGTGCCAGTAGTATGAGCGTTAGGGGTAACTATGGCTACACCTTC. This codes for CASSMSVRGNYGYTF.

In DNA form, the CDR3 reads TGCAGCGTTGAGTCTCCGGGACAGTCCTCCTACGAGCAGTACTTC. Translating it yields CSVESPGQSSYEQYF. The chain has TRBV29-1 and TRBJ2-7; 7 nucleotides align to TRBD1. CDR3 size: 15 residues. J gave up 0 bases and V 3 bases, and 8 bases lay outside the gene matches. Germline V CDR1 and CDR2: SQVTM, ANQGSEA.

V gene TRBV4-1 combines with J gene TRBJ2-3; TRBD2 matches 8 bases. The CDR3 is 17 amino acids. V shed 0 bases and J 6 bases; nucleotides not matched to a gene: 11. Germline V gene lookup returns CDR1 MGHRA and CDR2 YSYEKL. CDR3 in DNA: TGCGCCAGCAGCCAAGAAAGGGCGGGAGGTTTGGGTGATACGCAGTATTTT. Translation: CASSQERAGGLGDTQYF.

This clone was seen only a few times. V gene TRBV20-1 combines with J gene TRBJ1-1; unclear D gene. The CDR3 length is 11 residues. The V end was cut by 6 bases, the J end by 4 bases, with 9 bases between. The germline V gene encodes CDR1 DFQATT and CDR2 SNEGSKA (reference sequence). CDR3 sequence: CSASVLTEAFF. In nucleotides, the CDR3 is TGCAGTGCGTCTGTTCTCACTGAAGCTTTCTTT.

The chain combines TRBV11-2 with TRBJ2-1, with D perhaps TRBD1 (6 bases). The CDR3 consists of 13 residues. Germline values: CDR1 SGHAT, CDR2 FQNNGV. Trimming took off 2 bases at V and 4 bases at J, with 6 bases between the two ends. In DNA, the CDR3 is TGTGCCAGCAGCTTAAGGGGGTACAATGAGCAGTTCTTC. Translation gives CASSLRGYNEQFF.

The CDR3 coding sequence is TGCAGCGTTGAGGGAAGGGGGGGGACAGATACGCAGTATTTT. Translated: CSVEGRGGTDTQYF. This chain uses TRBV29-1 with TRBJ2-3; weak D call: TRBD2 (7 bases). Per the germline V gene, CDR1 is SQVTM and CDR2 is ANQGSEA. Between the trimmed V and J ends, which lost 3 bases and 3 bases, there was a span of 13 bases. The CDR3 runs to 14 residues.

The chain joins TRBV14 to TRBJ2-7; tentatively, D is TRBD1 (5 bases). The CDR3 contains 13 residues. With 0 bases removed from V and 5 bases from J, the gap between germline ends came to 8 bases. In germline, CDR1 is SGHDN, CDR2 FVKESK. The CDR3 coding sequence is TGTGCCAGCAGCCAAGAAGACAGCCACGAGCAGTACTTC. This sequence encodes CASSQEDSHEQYF.

This sequence joins TRBV28 and TRBJ2-5; 11 bases agree with TRBD1. The CDR3 has 15 residues. V shed 6 bases and J 3 bases; nucleotides not matched to a gene: 6. In germline, CDR1 is MDHEN, CDR2 SYDVKM. CDR3 amino acids: CASSPGTGGKETQYF. The CDR3, as DNA: TGTGCCAGCAGCCCCGGGACAGGGGGTAAAGAGACCCAGTACTTC.

The J gene is TRBJ2-1, the V gene TRBV7-2, with a tentative D call TRBD1 (6 bases). The V end was cut by 0 bases, the J end by 5 bases, with 8 bases between. The germline V gene has CDR1 SGHTA and CDR2 FQGNSA. The CDR3 runs to 14 residues. CDR3 loop: CASSLARTDNEQFF. The CDR3 DNA reads as TGTGCCAGCAGCTTAGCCCGGACAGACAATGAGCAGTTCTTC.

V and J are TRBV6-2 or TRBV6-3 and TRBJ2-4; 15 bases are a match to TRBD2. Per the germline V gene, CDR1 is MNHEY and CDR2 is SVGEGT. This CDR3 comprises 21 residues. J was trimmed by 5 bases and V by 2 bases; bases with no gene match: 16. The CDR3 spells CASSYRGARTSGGASENIQYF. The DNA for the CDR3 is TGTGCCAGCAGTTACCGTGGGGCACGGACTAGCGGGGGGGCCTCCGAAAACATTCAGTACTTC.

This clone has just one count. The chain is built from TRBV5-1 and TRBJ2-4; tentatively, D is TRBD1 (6 bases). The length of the CDR3 is 12 residues. Looked up from germline, CDR1 is SGHRS and CDR2 is YFSETQ. Trimming removed 4 bases at V and 10 bases at J, with 12 bases between. CDR3 loop: CASSPGQMIQYF. CDR3 bases: TGCGCCAGCAGCCCCGGACAGATGATTCAGTACTTC.

In nucleotides, the CDR3 is TGCGCCAGCAGCCAAGCGAAACCCGGGAGCGGCTACGAGCAGTACTTC. Residues: CASSQAKPGSGYEQYF. The rearrangement links TRBV4-3 to TRBJ2-7; tentative D call: TRBD2 (6 bases). Trimming shortened V by 1 base and J by 3 bases, and 16 bases separated the two germline ends. CDR1 and CDR2 from the germline V gene are LGHNA and YSLEER. The length of the CDR3 is 16 residues.

This clone was picked up one time. The chain links TRBV10-3 to TRBJ2-5; perhaps TRBD2 as D (6 bases). Trimming cost V 6 bases and J 2 bases, with 10 bases left between them. CDR3 length equals 13 residues. Germline V gene lookup returns CDR1 ENHRY and CDR2 SYGVKD. CDR3 sequence reads: CAIRGREQETQYF. DNA of the CDR3: TGTGCCATCAGGGGCCGGGAGCAAGAGACCCAGTACTTC.

This chain uses TRBV7-9 with TRBJ2-5; 7 bases match TRBD2. The CDR3 covers 15 residues. CDR1 is SEHNR and CDR2 is FQNEAQ in the germline V gene (reference sequence). V dropped 2 bases and J dropped 2; count of bases not matched to a gene: 5. CDR3 DNA sequence: TGTGCCAGCAGCTTAAGGGCTAGCGGACAAGAGACCCAGTACTTC. The encoded protein is CASSLRASGQETQYF.

This clone was picked up a small number of times. The chain links TRBV28 to TRBJ1-4, with D maybe TRBD1 (6 bases). Germline CDR1 reads MDHEN; CDR2 reads SYDVKM. The CDR3 is 14 amino acids. Trimming took 6 bases from V and 5 from J, leaving 13 bases between them. The CDR3 region has the DNA TGTGCCAGCAGAAGACCAGGGGCCAATGAAAAACTGTTTTTT. Its protein product is CASRRPGANEKLFF.

The CDR3 loop reads CASSPGTISGNTIYF. CDR3 DNA: TGTGCCAGCTCACCCGGGACAATCTCTGGAAACACCATATATTTT. The genes are TRBV18 and TRBJ1-3, with D possibly matching TRBD1 (6 bases). CDR1 is KGHSH, CDR2 LQKENI, per germline. CDR3 length equals 15 residues. Between the trimmed V and J ends, which lost 3 bases and 0 bases, there was a span of 9 bases.

Turning to this clone: At one end, the junction sequence differs from germline, possibly due to a read error. This sequence joins TRBV15 and TRBJ1-5; no reliable D call. The CDR3 totals 13 residues. From germline, CDR1 is LNHNV and CDR2 YYDKDF (reference sequence). The CDR3 sequence is CATSRGERSPSAF. CDR3 in DNA: TGTGCCACCAGCAGAGGAGAGAGGTCCCCAAGTGCTTTT.

The chain uses TRBV29-1 and TRBJ1-2, with D perhaps matching TRBD1 (5 bases). V was clipped by 6 bases and J by 4 bases, with 18 bases between them. Germline loops: CDR1 SQVTM, CDR2 ANQGSEA. This CDR3 is built from 14 residues. CDR3 sequence (DNA): TGCAGCGTCGCACCTGGCCGGGGGACCTATGGCTACACCTTC. As protein: CSVAPGRGTYGYTF.

This clone has a single count. The chain has TRBV7-9 and TRBJ2-7; 7 nucleotides align to TRBD1. This CDR3 contains 15 residues. Trimming removed 2 bases from V and 1 base from J; junction bases left unmatched: 5. In germline, CDR1 is SEHNR, CDR2 FQNEAQ (reference sequence). The CDR3 DNA follows: TGTGCCAGCAGCTTAAAGGGGGCCGCTTCCTACGAGCAGTACTTC. This gives the protein CASSLKGAASYEQYF.

This clone has just one count. The chain carries TRBV2 and TRBJ1-6, with TRBD1 matching 9 bases. From germline, CDR1 is SNHLY and CDR2 FYNNEI. Trimming took 6 bases from V and 5 from J; bases not matched to a gene: 11. The CDR3 is made up of 17 amino acids. The CDR3 DNA sequence: TGTGCCAGCAGGGACCGACAGGGGGGGATAAATAATTCACCCCTCCACTTT. Amino acid sequence: CASRDRQGGINNSPLHF.